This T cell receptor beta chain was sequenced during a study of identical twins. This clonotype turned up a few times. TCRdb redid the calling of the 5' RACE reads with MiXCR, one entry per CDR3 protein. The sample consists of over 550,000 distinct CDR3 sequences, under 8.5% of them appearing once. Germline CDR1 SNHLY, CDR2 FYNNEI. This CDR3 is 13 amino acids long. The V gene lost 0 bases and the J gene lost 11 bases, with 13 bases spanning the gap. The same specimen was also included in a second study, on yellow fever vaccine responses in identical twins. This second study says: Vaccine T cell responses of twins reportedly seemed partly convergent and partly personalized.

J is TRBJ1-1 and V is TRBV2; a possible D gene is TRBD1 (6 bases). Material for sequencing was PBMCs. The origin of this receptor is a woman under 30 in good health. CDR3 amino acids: CASSEADSLGAFF. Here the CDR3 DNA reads TGTGCCAGCAGTGAAGCGGACAGCCTTGGGGCTTTCTTT.